These 25 T cell receptor beta chains share one sample of origin, sequenced in a study of blood T cells in healthy people across ages. Primers used in a second PCR of roughly 6 to 12 cycles were a sample-barcoded 5' primer and a J-beta primer mix. MiXCR, run by TCRdb on the 5' RACE reads, gives a single entry per CDR3 protein. The sample contains 600,000 to 850,000 distinct CDR3 sequences, more than 40% of which appear only once. What was sequenced was blood. The receptors come from a woman aged 55 to 70 in good health.

This clonotype was found a few times. The chain has TRBV12-3 or TRBV12-4 and TRBJ2-1, with D hard to call. With 3 bases removed from V and 2 bases from J, the gap between germline ends came to 11 bases. The CDR3 is 15 residues long. The CDR3 bases are TGTGCCAGCAGTTTGGTACTTGAGACCTACAATGAGCAGTTCTTC. It is translated as CASSLVLETYNEQFF.

Notes on this clonotype: This may stem from a read error, because a much larger clone lies one nucleotide away. The rearrangement uses TRBV12-3 or TRBV12-4 and TRBJ2-7; TRBD1 matches at 7 bases. The CDR3 has 15 amino acids. V lost 4 bases to trimming and J lost 7 bases; unmatched junction nucleotides: 13. In DNA, the CDR3 is TGTGCCAGCAGTTCCTCGGGACAGTACTACAATGAGCAGTACTTC. Translation: CASSSSGQYYNEQYF.

The chain couples TRBV20-1 to TRBJ1-1; 7 nucleotides match TRBD1. Germline CDR1 reads DFQATT; CDR2 reads SNEGSKA (reference sequence). The CDR3 is 14 residues long. V was clipped by 6 bases and J by 0 bases; unmatched bases: 7. The CDR3 protein is CSAVPGQLNTEAFF. The CDR3 DNA sequence: TGCAGTGCCGTGCCGGGACAGCTGAACACTGAAGCTTTCTTT.

In its sample, this clonotype was seen many times. The chain is built from TRBV3-1 and TRBJ1-4; no clear D gene. The CDR3 runs to 13 residues. Germline V lookup: CDR1 LGHDT, CDR2 YNNKEL (reference sequence). V lost 4 bases and J lost 14, with 17 bases in between. In DNA, the CDR3 is TGTGCCAGCAGCCGCCTCGACACGAAACGGCTGTTTTTT. Its translation: CASSRLDTKRLFF.

This clonotype was observed a handful of times. This sequence joins TRBV7-2 and TRBJ2-1; no definite D call. The CDR3 sequence is 14 residues long. V was pared by 3 bases and J by 10 bases, with 16 bases between. Per the germline V gene, CDR1 is SGHTA and CDR2 is FQGNSA. The CDR3 bases are TGTGCCAGCAGCTTCACCCTACGCCAGAACGAGCAGTTCTTC. Encoded protein: CASSFTLRQNEQFF.

This clonotype has just a few counts. The chain has TRBV7-3 and TRBJ1-6; D may be TRBD1 (5 bases). Between the trimmed V and J ends, which lost 8 bases and 5 bases, there was a span of 10 bases. Germline CDR1 reads SGHTA; CDR2 reads FQGTGA. This CDR3 is 13 amino acids long. CDR3 region: CASSPGNNSPLHF. DNA for the CDR3: TGTGCCAGCTCGCCAGGGAATAATTCACCCCTCCACTTT.

This clonotype was observed many times. The V gene is TRBV24-1, the J gene TRBJ2-1; tentatively, D is TRBD2 (6 bases). The CDR3 has 13 residues. V shed 9 bases and J shed 7 bases, with 15 bases lying between them. Germline V gives CDR1 KGHDR, CDR2 SFDVKD. The CDR3 region is CATSAGAGNEQFF. The CDR3 DNA is TGTGCCACCTCAGCGGGTGCTGGGAATGAGCAGTTCTTC.

The V and J genes are TRBV5-1 and TRBJ2-7; D not resolved. The tail of the sequence fits TRBJ2-5 better, so the J call may be wrong. Germline V gives CDR1 SGHRS, CDR2 YFSETQ. The CDR3 length is 15 residues. CDR3 in amino acids: CASSLVLRVSETQYF. For the CDR3, the DNA is TGCGCCAGCAGCTTGGTCTTACGGGTTTCGGAGACCCAGTACTTC.

The chain is built from TRBV20-1 and TRBJ1-2, with TRBD1 matching over 7 bases. This CDR3 has 18 amino acids. V was clipped by 2 bases and J by 9 bases; unmatched bases: 24. Germline values: CDR1 DFQATT, CDR2 SNEGSKA (reference sequence). CDR3 in DNA: TGCAGTGCTAGATCGATGGATATGGGAGACAGGGAGACTGGTAGCTACACCTTC. Its translation is CSARSMDMGDRETGSYTF.

This clonotype was counted only a few times. The chain is built from TRBV7-3 and TRBJ2-3; D may be TRBD1 (6 bases). This CDR3 has 15 residues. The germline V gene encodes CDR1 SGHTA and CDR2 FQGTGA. With 0 bases removed from V and 5 bases from J, the gap between germline ends came to 12 bases. The CDR3 DNA follows: TGTGCCAGCAGCTTAACGCTGGGGGCCAGAGATACGCAGTATTTT. Translation: CASSLTLGARDTQYF.

This chain connects TRBV5-1 to TRBJ1-6; tentatively, D is TRBD1 (5 bases). The ends were cut back, 10 bases at V and 9 bases at J, with 20 bases in the middle. CDR1 and CDR2 from the germline V gene are SGHRS and YFSETQ. The CDR3 has 14 residues. The CDR3 sequence is CAGITGRHLSPLHF. DNA for the CDR3: TGCGCCGGCATAACGGGACGGCATCTTTCACCCCTCCACTTT.

This clonotype was counted only a few times. J is TRBJ2-3 and V is TRBV29-1; perhaps D is TRBD1 or TRBD2 (5 bases each). The CDR3 length is 20 residues. Germline CDR1 reads SQVTM; CDR2 reads ANQGSEA. V shed 8 bases and J shed 3 bases, with 36 bases lying between them. The CDR3 here is CSTRRQRDGHTSPPTDTQYF. DNA for the CDR3: TGCAGCACCAGAAGGCAAAGGGACGGACACACCTCTCCCCCAACAGATACGCAGTATTTT.

The chain recombines TRBV12-3 or TRBV12-4 with TRBJ1-2, with D possibly TRBD1 on 5 matching bases. The CDR3 spans 14 residues. Trimming shortened V by 5 bases and J by 4 bases, and 14 bases separated the two germline ends. The CDR3 DNA follows: TGTGCCAGCAGTGACAGCGCCGGGGGCTATGGCTACACCTTC. It codes for CASSDSAGGYGYTF.

This clonotype turned up a few times. CDR3: CASSERGRGNNEQFF. The DNA of the CDR3 is TGTGCCAGCAGCGAAAGAGGGCGGGGCAACAATGAGCAGTTCTTC. V gene TRBV2 combines with J gene TRBJ2-1; D possibly corresponds to TRBD2 (6 bases). The CDR3 loop spans 15 amino acids. The germline V gene has CDR1 SNHLY and CDR2 FYNNEI. V lost 6 bases and J lost 5, with 17 bases in between.

This clonotype was seen a few times. The chain uses TRBV20-1 and TRBJ1-2; D uncertain. The CDR3 has 13 residues. CDR1 is DFQATT and CDR2 is SNEGSKA in the germline V gene (reference sequence). V lost 3 bases, J lost 6 bases, and 14 bases lay in between. As DNA, the CDR3 is TGCAGTGCTAGGGTAACAGTGGAGAATGGCTACACCTTC. Its translation is CSARVTVENGYTF.

This clonotype was detected only a few times. The rearrangement joins TRBV2 to TRBJ2-1; perhaps TRBD2 as D (5 bases). In germline, CDR1 is SNHLY, CDR2 FYNNEI. This CDR3 is built from 14 residues. V lost 9 bases and J 7 bases, leaving 19 bases between the germline ends. The CDR3 loop reads CASLRQGRGNEQFF. CDR3 sequence (DNA): TGTGCCAGTCTAAGACAAGGGCGAGGGAATGAGCAGTTCTTC. Complete variable domain (other parts from reference TRBV2 and TRBJ2-1): EPEVTQTPSHQVTQMGQEVILRCVPISNHLYFYWYRQILGQKVEFLVSFYNNEISEKSEIFDDQFSVERPDGSNFTLKIRSTKLEDSAMYFCASLRQGRGNEQFFGPGTRLTVL.

This clonotype showed up many times. The chain employs TRBV7-9 and TRBJ2-7; D gene uncertain. The CDR3 spans 12 residues. V gave up 8 bases and J gave up 2 bases, with 10 bases separating them. The germline V gene encodes CDR1 SEHNR and CDR2 FQNEAQ (reference sequence). CDR3 protein: CASRDGAYEQYF. The CDR3 coding sequence is TGTGCCAGCCGAGACGGAGCCTACGAGCAGTACTTC.

J is TRBJ2-1 and V is TRBV12-3 or TRBV12-4; 14 positions match TRBD2. The CDR3 is 15 residues long. Losses at the gene ends were 6 bases for V and 13 bases for J; bases not matched to a gene: 11. This chain's CDR3 is CASRAGTSGSNHQFF. The CDR3 DNA is TGTGCCAGCAGGGCCGGGACTAGCGGGAGTAACCATCAGTTCTTC.

The table lists this clonotype with a count of one. The chain couples TRBV6-2 or TRBV6-3 to TRBJ2-1, with D hard to call. Germline V gene data show CDR1 as MNHEY and CDR2 as SVGEGT. This CDR3 contains 15 residues. Trimming took 0 bases from V and 8 from J, leaving 14 bases between them. The CDR3 spells CASSYSKNVDHEQFF. CDR3 nucleotide sequence: TGTGCCAGCAGTTACTCGAAGAATGTAGACCATGAGCAGTTCTTC.

This clonotype has ten or more counts. V is TRBV12-3 or TRBV12-4 and J is TRBJ2-3; TRBD2 agrees at 7 bases. The CDR3 loop spans 14 amino acids. The V segment lost 3 bases and the J segment 3 bases; nucleotides outside the gene matches: 3. The CDR3 coding sequence is TGTGCCAGCAGTTTCTCTAGCGGAACAGATACGCAGTATTTT. Encoded protein: CASSFSSGTDTQYF.

In regard to this clonotype: One end of the junction does not line up with germline, which may come from a read error. The CDR3: CSVTGKTTGTQYF. The CDR3 coding sequence is TGCAGCGTGACAGGCAAGACCACAGGTACGCAGTATTTT. This chain connects TRBV29-1 to TRBJ2-3; D perhaps matches TRBD1 (6 bases). There are 13 residues in the CDR3. The germline gives CDR1 SQVTM, CDR2 ANQGSEA.

The sample holds one count of this clonotype. Given a much more abundant clone one base away, this may be a read error. The chain couples TRBV7-2 to TRBJ1-2; 8 bases map to TRBD1. This CDR3 spans 14 amino acids. Germline-derived CDR1 and CDR2 are SGHTA and FQGNSA. The CDR3 sequence is CACSSSGGSGGYTF. The CDR3 coding sequence is TGTGCCTGCAGCTCATCAGGGGGCAGTGGTGGCTACACCTTC.

This clonotype turned up a few times. J is TRBJ2-3 and V is TRBV10-3; no clear D. Germline V gene data show CDR1 as ENHRY and CDR2 as SYGVKD. This CDR3 region has 12 residues. Trimming removed 3 bases from V and 4 bases from J, with 5 bases in between. CDR3 sequence reads: CAISDSPDTQYF. CDR3 DNA: TGTGCCATCAGTGATTCTCCAGATACGCAGTATTTT.

This clonotype was counted once. A read error is likely, as this CDR3 ends without the conserved phenylalanine or tryptophan. V gene TRBV20-1 combines with J gene TRBJ2-1, with 8 bases matching TRBD2. CDR1 is DFQATT and CDR2 is SNEGSKA in the germline V gene (reference sequence). With 2 bases clipped from V and 6 bases from J, the junction kept 6 bases outside the gene matches. This CDR3 is 14 amino acids long. The chain's CDR3 is CSARKTSALNEQFL. CDR3 DNA: TGCAGTGCTAGAAAGACTAGCGCACTCAATGAGCAGTTCTTA.

This clonotype has ten or more counts. As DNA, the CDR3 is TGCAGTGCTAGCCTTGGGACAGGGGGTAATAGCAATCAGCCCCAGCATTTT. Amino acid sequence: CSASLGTGGNSNQPQHF. The J gene is TRBJ1-5, the V gene TRBV20-1; 11 bases align to TRBD1. The CDR3 covers 17 residues. Germline V gene data show CDR1 as DFQATT and CDR2 as SNEGSKA (reference sequence). J gave up 0 bases and V 3 bases, and 7 bases lay outside the gene matches.